This T cell receptor (beta chain) was captured by sequencing in a study of post-analysis software for immune sequencing data. Overall study: Disease trajectories encompassed relapsing-remitting, secondary progressive and progressive-relapsing multiple sclerosis. Study outcomes and limitations: Normalized Chao1 diversity in multiple sclerosis patients fell significantly below that of controls. Five TRBV segments, TRBV5-6, TRBV5-1 and TRBV20-1 among them, were found more frequent in patients than controls. The authors found that F measure strongly co-clustered same-batch samples.

In this sample, this clonotype turned up many times. Its cognate antigen is unknown. V lost 0 bases to trimming and J lost 2 bases, with 4 bases between them. The germline gives CDR1 MGHRA, CDR2 YSYEKL. CDR3 size: 13 residues. The TCR beta cDNA libraries contained unique molecular identifiers. The source material, 1 to 10 million T cells, gave rise to roughly 0.5 million cDNA molecules. From the PCR reads, TCRdb called clonotypes with MiXCR, one entry per CDR3 protein. The data contain about 810,000 distinct CDR3 sequences, around 50% of them seen just once; the ten biggest clones take up over 4%. Sequencing was done on a sample of blood. The chain joins TRBV4-1 to TRBJ1-2; unclear D gene. This TCR came from a girl aged 10 to 17 with multiple sclerosis. In nucleotides, the CDR3 is TGCGCCAGCAGCCAAGACAGGAACTATGGCTACACCTTC. Its protein product is CASSQDRNYGYTF.